Presented here are 5 T cell receptor beta chains from one specimen sequenced in a study of blood T cell repertoires in COVID-19. TCRdb keeps only in-frame clones here, not all; method: immunoSEQ multiplex PCR. The sample lists over 65,000 clones; around 82% were seen once. The sequenced material came from peripheral blood. Receptors originate from a man older than 75 with active COVID-19.

This chain links TRBV27 with TRBJ1-3, with a tentative D call TRBD1 (5 bases). This CDR3 is 18 amino acids long. Germline-derived CDR1 and CDR2 are MNHEY and SMNVEV (reference sequence). V was clipped by 0 bases and J by 0 bases, with 15 bases between them. The CDR3 here is CASSLSLPGLSSGNTIYF. The CDR3 coding sequence is TGTGCCAGCAGTTTATCGTTGCCGGGACTTTCCTCTGGAAACACCATATATTTT.

The rearrangement links TRBV6-2 or TRBV6-3 to TRBJ2-7, with TRBD1 matching over 7 bases. This CDR3 has 14 amino acids. Trimming removed 6 bases from V and 1 base from J; junction bases left unmatched: 6. Germline values: CDR1 MNHEY, CDR2 SVGEGT. CDR3 DNA sequence: TGTGCCAGCAGCAAGACAGGGATATCCTACGAGCAGTACTTC. This sequence encodes CASSKTGISYEQYF.

The chain links TRBV14 to TRBJ2-3; TRBD1 agrees at 9 bases. The germline gives CDR1 SGHDN, CDR2 FVKESK. This CDR3 has 16 residues. V lost 0 bases and J lost 2; bases outside the gene matches: 3. The CDR3 is CASSQDWTGVTDTQYF. The CDR3 DNA reads TGTGCCAGCAGCCAAGACTGGACAGGGGTCACAGATACGCAGTATTTT.

J is TRBJ1-3 and V is TRBV7-2; 9 nucleotides line up with TRBD1. The germline V gene encodes CDR1 SGHTA and CDR2 FQGNSA. This CDR3 is 15 amino acids long. Trimming took 8 bases from V and 0 from J; bases not matched to a gene: 5. CDR3 in amino acids: CASARQGDSGNTIYF. The CDR3 DNA reads TGTGCCAGCGCCCGACAGGGGGACTCTGGAAACACCATATATTTT.

The chain recombines TRBV6-5 with TRBJ2-3; D might be TRBD1 (6 bases). Germline values: CDR1 MNHEY, CDR2 SVGAGI. CDR3 length equals 14 residues. With 8 bases removed from V and 0 bases from J, the gap between germline ends came to 12 bases. The CDR3 reads CASGYRASTDTQYF. In DNA form, the CDR3 reads TGTGCCAGCGGATACAGGGCTAGCACAGATACGCAGTATTTT.